The 9 T cell receptor beta chains reported below all come from one sample, sequenced in a study of blood T cell repertoires in COVID-19. Profiling relied on immunoSEQ multiplex PCR, and the TCRdb table lists in-frame clones only, not all of them. The sample includes approximately 190,000 clones, more than 75% of them seen just once. Sequencing used peripheral blood. The receptors originated from a man aged 80 or over with acute or convalescent COVID-19.

This CDR3 reads CASSLGGSGRSQETQYF. The CDR3 DNA is TGTGCCAGCAGCTTAGGAGGTAGCGGGAGAAGTCAAGAGACCCAGTACTTC. The chain is built from TRBV11-3 and TRBJ2-5, with 9 positions matching TRBD2. Per germline, CDR1 SGHNT and CDR2 YENEEA. V shed 1 base, J shed 2 bases, and the junction held 8 bases outside the gene matches. The CDR3 has 17 amino acids.

The V and J genes are TRBV11-3 and TRBJ2-2, with 14 positions matching TRBD2. The CDR3 is 18 amino acids. CDR1 and CDR2 (germline): SGHNT, YENEEA. The V and J ends lost 5 bases and 3 bases, in that order; junction bases with no gene match: 8. CDR3 nucleotides: TGTGCCAGCAGCCCACGGACTAGCGGGAGGACCTACACCGGGGAGCTGTTTTTT. Encoded protein: CASSPRTSGRTYTGELFF.

The rearrangement joins TRBV3-1 (or the pseudogene TRBV3-2) to TRBJ1-6, with 8 bases that match TRBD1. V was pared by 4 bases and J by 11 bases, with 7 bases of the junction left unmatched. The CDR3 has 14 residues. CDR1 is LGHDT and CDR2 is YNNKEL in the germline V gene (reference sequence). Here the CDR3 reads CASSPPGQETPLHF. The CDR3 bases are TGTGCCAGCAGCCCACCGGGACAGGAGACACCCCTCCACTTT.

This chain links TRBV18 with TRBJ2-1; D might be TRBD2 (5 bases). V lost 5 bases, J lost 4 bases, and 15 bases lay in between. This CDR3 is built from 15 residues. Germline V gene sequence: CDR1 KGHSH, CDR2 LQKENI. The CDR3 loop is CASSERKANYNEQFF. CDR3 sequence (DNA): TGTGCCAGCTCAGAGCGGAAGGCCAATTACAATGAGCAGTTCTTC. Full variable domain (rest looked up from reference TRBV18 and TRBJ2-1): NAGVMQNPRHLVRRRGQEARLRCSPMKGHSHVYWYRQLPEEGLKFMVYLQKENIIDESGMPKERFSAEFPKEGPSILRIQQVVRGDSAAYFCASSERKANYNEQFFGPGTRLTVL.

This sequence joins TRBV6-5 and TRBJ2-1; 7 nucleotides line up with TRBD2. The V gene end was trimmed by 6 bases and the J gene end by 3 bases; junction bases not matched to a gene: 8. Per the germline V gene, CDR1 is MNHEY and CDR2 is SVGAGI. The CDR3 extends over 15 amino acids. Here the CDR3 DNA reads TGTGCCAGCAGCGTCGGGAGGATGTACTACAATGAGCAGTTCTTC. It is translated as CASSVGRMYYNEQFF.

The genes are TRBV6-5 and TRBJ1-4; 8 nucleotides align to TRBD1. After removal of 6 bases from V and 7 bases from J, the junction contained 10 bases not matched to a gene. CDR1 is MNHEY and CDR2 is SVGAGI in the germline V gene. The CDR3 has 15 amino acids. The CDR3 DNA sequence: TGTGCCAGCAGGACCCAACAGGGGGGTTTTGAAAAACTGTTTTTT. It specifies CASRTQQGGFEKLFF.

The chain links TRBV7-2 to TRBJ2-1, with D maybe TRBD1 (5 bases). CDR3 length equals 15 residues. Germline assignment: CDR1 SGHTA and CDR2 FQGNSA. V shed 1 base and J shed 6 bases, with 13 bases lying between them. CDR3 in DNA: TGTGCCAGCAGCTTAGTTTCCAGGGTTGGCAATGAGCAGTTCTTC. It encodes CASSLVSRVGNEQFF.

The chain carries TRBV6-6 and TRBJ2-4; 9 nucleotides agree with TRBD1. The germline V gene has CDR1 MNHNY and CDR2 SVGAGI (reference sequence). The trim removed 6 bases at V and 5 bases at J, leaving 11 bases unmatched. The length of the CDR3 is 16 residues. CDR3 in DNA: TGTGCCAGCAGCCGACCGGGTCGGGACAGGGAAAACATTCAGTACTTC. As protein: CASSRPGRDRENIQYF.

The chain employs TRBV5-1 and TRBJ2-6; D gene uncertain. CDR1 is SGHRS and CDR2 is YFSETQ in the germline V gene. This CDR3 is built from 16 residues. V lost 1 base to trimming and J lost 0 bases, with 8 bases between them. CDR3 sequence (DNA): TGCGCCAGCAGCTTGTGGCAGGTCTCTGGGGCCAACGTCCTGACTTTC. It translates to CASSLWQVSGANVLTF.